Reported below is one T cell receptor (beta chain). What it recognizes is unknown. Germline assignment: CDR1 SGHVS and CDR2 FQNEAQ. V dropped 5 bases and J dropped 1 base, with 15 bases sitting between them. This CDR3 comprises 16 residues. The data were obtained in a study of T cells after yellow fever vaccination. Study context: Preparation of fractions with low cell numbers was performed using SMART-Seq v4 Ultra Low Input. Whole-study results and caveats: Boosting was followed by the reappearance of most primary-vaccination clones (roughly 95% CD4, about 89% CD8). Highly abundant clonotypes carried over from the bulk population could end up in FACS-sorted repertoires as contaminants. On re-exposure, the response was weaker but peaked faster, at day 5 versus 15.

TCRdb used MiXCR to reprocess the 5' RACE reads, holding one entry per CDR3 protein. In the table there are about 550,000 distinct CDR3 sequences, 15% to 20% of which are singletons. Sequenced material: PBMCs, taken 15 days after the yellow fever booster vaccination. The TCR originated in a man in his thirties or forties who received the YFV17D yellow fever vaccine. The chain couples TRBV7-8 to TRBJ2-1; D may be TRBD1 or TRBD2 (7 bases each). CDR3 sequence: CASSESQGGSYNEQFF. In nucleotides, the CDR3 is TGTGCCAGCAGCGAAAGCCAGGGGGGGTCCTACAATGAGCAGTTCTTC. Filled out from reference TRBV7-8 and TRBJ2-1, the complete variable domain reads GAGVSQSPRYKVAKRGQDVALRCDPISGHVSLFWYQQALGQGPEFLTYFQNEAQLDKSGLPSDRFFAERPEGSVSTLKIQRTQQEDSAVYLCASSESQGGSYNEQFFGPGTRLTVL.